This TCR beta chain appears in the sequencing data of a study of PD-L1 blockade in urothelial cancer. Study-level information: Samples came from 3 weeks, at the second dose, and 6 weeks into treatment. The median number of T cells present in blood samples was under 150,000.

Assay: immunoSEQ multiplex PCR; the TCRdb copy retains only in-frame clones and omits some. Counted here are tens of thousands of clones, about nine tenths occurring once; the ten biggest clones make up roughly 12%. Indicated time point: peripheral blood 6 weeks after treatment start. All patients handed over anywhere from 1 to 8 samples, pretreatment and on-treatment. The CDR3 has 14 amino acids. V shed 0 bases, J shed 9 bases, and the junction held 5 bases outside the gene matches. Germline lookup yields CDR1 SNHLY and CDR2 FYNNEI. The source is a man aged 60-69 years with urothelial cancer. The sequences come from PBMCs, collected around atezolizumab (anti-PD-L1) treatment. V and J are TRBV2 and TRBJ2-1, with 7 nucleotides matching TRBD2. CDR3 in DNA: TGTGCCAGCAGTGAAGCGCGGACTAGTTCTGAGCAGTTCTTC. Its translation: CASSEARTSSEQFF.